What follows is one TCR beta chain and its context. Antigen specificity is unknown. The sample belongs to a study of T cell repertoires in cytomegalovirus infection. Background on the study: It was the public TCR beta signatures that indicated both CMV infection and matching HLA type. Study-wide results and limits: HLA-C-restricted TCR beta clonotypes specific for CMV led the ex vivo response. There were carriers of CMV plus the relevant HLA, and cumulative public TCR beta family frequency identified them.

TCRdb re-derived calls from the reads in MiXCR, one entry per CDR3 protein. The table has more than 500,000 distinct CDR3 sequences, approximately 15% seen once. The CDR3 length is 14 residues. The germline gives CDR1 DFQATT, CDR2 SNEGSKA (reference sequence). J lost 7 bases, V lost 1 base, and 9 bases had no gene match. This sequence originates from a human donor in good health (CMV status not recorded). Some clones in this sample may be carry-over from other donors' samples. The chain joins TRBV20-1 to TRBJ2-7; 8 nucleotides agree with TRBD2. The specimen sequenced was CD8+ T cells from PBMCs. CDR3 sequence: CSARARTSRREQYF. CDR3 nucleotide sequence: TGCAGTGCTAGAGCCAGGACTAGCAGGCGGGAGCAGTACTTC.